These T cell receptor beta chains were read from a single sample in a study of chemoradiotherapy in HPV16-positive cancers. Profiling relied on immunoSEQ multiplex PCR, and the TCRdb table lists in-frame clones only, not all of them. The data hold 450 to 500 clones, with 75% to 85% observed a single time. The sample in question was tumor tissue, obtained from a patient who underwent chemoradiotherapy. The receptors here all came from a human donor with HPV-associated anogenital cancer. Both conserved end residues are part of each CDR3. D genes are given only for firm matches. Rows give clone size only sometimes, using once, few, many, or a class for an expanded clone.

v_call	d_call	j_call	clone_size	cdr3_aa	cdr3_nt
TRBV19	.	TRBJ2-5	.	CASSTGVGGETQYF	TGTGCCAGTAGCACGGGGGTTGGGGGGGAGACCCAGTACTTC
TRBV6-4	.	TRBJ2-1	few	CASSEGVESNEQFF	TGTGCCAGCAGTGAGGGAGTAGAGAGCAATGAGCAGTTCTTC
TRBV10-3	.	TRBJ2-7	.	CATPGPKSEQYF	TGTGCCACCCCGGGACCAAAATCCGAGCAGTACTTC
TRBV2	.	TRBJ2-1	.	CASRGQGSYNEQFF	TGTGCCAGCAGGGGGCAGGGCTCCTACAATGAGCAGTTCTTC
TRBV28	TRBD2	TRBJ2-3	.	CASSPSGEADTQYF	TGTGCCAGCAGCCCTAGCGGGGAGGCGGATACGCAGTATTTT
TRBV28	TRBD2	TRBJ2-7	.	CASSFGLAGSGYSYEQYF	TGTGCCAGCAGTTTTGGACTAGCGGGATCGGGATACTCCTACGAGCAGTACTTC
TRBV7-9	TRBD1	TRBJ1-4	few	CASSLGQGGNEKLFF	TGTGCCAGCAGCTTAGGACAGGGGGGAAATGAAAAACTGTTTTTT
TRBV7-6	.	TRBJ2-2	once	CASTPWEAPNPTGELFF	TGTGCCAGCACCCCGTGGGAGGCTCCGAACCCCACCGGGGAGCTGTTTTTT
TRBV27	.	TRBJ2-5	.	CASSLSPARLETQYF	TGTGCCAGCAGTTTGAGTCCCGCCCGCCTGGAGACCCAGTACTTC
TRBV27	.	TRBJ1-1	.	CASRHLQGFGIYEAFF	TGTGCCAGCAGGCACCTACAGGGATTCGGTATTTATGAAGCTTTCTTT
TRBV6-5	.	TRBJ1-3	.	CASSYGGSGNTIYF	TGTGCCAGCAGTTACGGCGGATCCGGAAACACCATATATTTT
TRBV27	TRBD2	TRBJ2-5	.	CASSYSGGFGGETQYF	TGTGCCAGCAGTTACTCGGGAGGTTTTGGGGGAGAGACCCAGTACTTC
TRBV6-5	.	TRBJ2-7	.	CASSYSRGSGPTNQYF	TGTGCCAGCAGTTACTCGAGAGGTAGTGGACCTACGAATCAGTACTTC
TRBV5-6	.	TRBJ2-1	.	CASIHKGSGYNEQFF	TGTGCCAGCATCCATAAAGGGTCAGGCTACAATGAGCAGTTCTTC
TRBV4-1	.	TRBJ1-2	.	CARNRKTYGYTF	TGCGCCAGGAACCGAAAGACCTATGGCTACACCTTC
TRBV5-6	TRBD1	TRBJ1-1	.	CASSLGVRQGANTEAFF	TGTGCCAGCAGCTTGGGAGTCCGACAGGGGGCGAACACTGAAGCTTTCTTT
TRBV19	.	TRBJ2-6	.	CASSMGTTSGANVLTF	TGTGCCAGTAGTATGGGAACAACTTCTGGGGCCAACGTCCTGACTTTC
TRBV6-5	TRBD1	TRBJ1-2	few	CASSLRGQGLYGYTF	TGTGCCAGCAGCCTACGGGGACAGGGTCTTTATGGCTACACCTTC
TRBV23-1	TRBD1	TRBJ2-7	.	CASIQCGTGGNEQYF	TGCGCCAGCATCCAGTGTGGGACAGGGGGTAACGAGCAGTACTTC
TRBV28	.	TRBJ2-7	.	CASSPSLRTYEQYF	TGTGCCAGCAGTCCTAGCCTCCGAACCTACGAGCAGTACTTC
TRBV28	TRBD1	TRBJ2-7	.	CASSRGQGYEQYF	TGTGCCAGCAGCAGGGGACAGGGCTACGAGCAGTACTTC
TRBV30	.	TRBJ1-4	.	CAWSVRVGKLFF	TGTGCCTGGAGTGTGAGGGTTGGAAAACTGTTTTTT
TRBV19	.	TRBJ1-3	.	CASAAMSSGNTIYF	TGTGCCAGTGCGGCAATGAGCTCTGGAAACACCATATATTTT
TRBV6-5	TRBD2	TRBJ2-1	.	CASSYSRGASNEQFF	TGTGCCAGCAGTTACTCGCGGGGGGCCTCCAATGAGCAGTTCTTC
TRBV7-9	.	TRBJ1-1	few	CASSAGLADTEAFF	TGTGCCAGCAGCGCGGGTCTGGCGGACACTGAAGCTTTCTTT
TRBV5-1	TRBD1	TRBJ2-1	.	CASRVGRQGINNEQFF	TGCGCCAGCAGAGTGGGCCGACAGGGGATTAACAATGAGCAGTTCTTC
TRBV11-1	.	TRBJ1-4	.	CASSQGTGRGEKLFF	TGTGCCAGCAGTCAGGGGACCGGACGTGGTGAAAAACTGTTTTTT
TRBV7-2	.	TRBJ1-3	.	CASSLASGNTIYF	TGTGCCAGCAGCTTAGCCAGTGGAAACACCATATATTTT
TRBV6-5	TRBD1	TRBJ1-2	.	CASSGGRDRLYGYTF	TGTGCCAGCAGTGGAGGGAGGGACAGGCTATATGGCTACACCTTC
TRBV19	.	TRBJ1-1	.	CASSIGGGLGKAFF	TGTGCCAGTAGTATAGGGGGGGGACTAGGAAAAGCTTTCTTT
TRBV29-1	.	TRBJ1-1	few	CSVWGGLQAFF	TGCAGCGTCTGGGGAGGGTTACAAGCTTTCTTT
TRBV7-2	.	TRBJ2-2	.	CASSLGAHTGELFF	TGTGCCAGCAGCTTAGGGGCCCACACCGGGGAGCTGTTTTTT
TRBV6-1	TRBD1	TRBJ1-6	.	CASTKIRQGRAPLHF	TGTGCCAGCACCAAAATAAGACAGGGCCGGGCACCCCTCCACTTT
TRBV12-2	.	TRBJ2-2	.	CASRLPPPDVAGVSGELFF	TGTGCAAGTCGCTTGCCCCCGCCAGATGTAGCGGGAGTATCCGGGGAGCTGTTTTTT
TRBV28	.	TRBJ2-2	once	CASSLIGLGTGELFF	TGTGCCAGCAGTTTAATAGGGTTGGGCACCGGGGAGCTGTTTTTT
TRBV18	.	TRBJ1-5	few	CASSSDSNQPQHF	TGTGCCAGCTCATCAGATAGCAATCAGCCCCAGCATTTT
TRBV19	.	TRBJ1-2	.	CASSIGLSNYGYTF	TGTGCCAGTAGTATCGGGCTATCTAACTATGGCTACACCTTC
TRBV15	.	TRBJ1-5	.	CATSRDRNQPQHF	TGTGCCACCAGCAGAGATCGAAATCAGCCCCAGCATTTT
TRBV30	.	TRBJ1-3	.	CAWISRTNSGNTIYF	TGTGCCTGGATAAGTCGGACCAACTCTGGAAACACCATATATTTT
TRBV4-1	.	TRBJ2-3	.	CASSPFDRGSTDTQYF	TGCGCCAGCAGCCCCTTCGACCGGGGCTCCACAGATACGCAGTATTTT
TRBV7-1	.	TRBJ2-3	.	CAGQGSSTDTQYF	TGTGCCGGGCAAGGTTCTAGCACAGATACGCAGTATTTT
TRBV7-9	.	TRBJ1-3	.	CASSFFSGNTIYF	TGTGCCAGCAGCTTCTTCTCTGGAAACACCATATATTTT
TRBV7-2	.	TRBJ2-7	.	CASSLGREQYF	TGTGCCAGCAGCTTAGGACGGGAGCAGTACTTC
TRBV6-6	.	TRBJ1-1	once	CASTVGGGPEAFF	TGTGCCAGCACGGTGGGAGGAGGACCAGAAGCTTTCTTT
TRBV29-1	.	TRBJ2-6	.	CSVVPGGANVLTF	TGCAGCGTTGTTCCGGGGGGGGCCAACGTCCTGACTTTC
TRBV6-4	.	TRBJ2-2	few	CASSAGLDTGELFF	TGTGCCAGCAGCGCAGGACTCGACACCGGGGAGCTGTTTTTT
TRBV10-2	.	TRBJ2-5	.	CASSETVQETQYF	TGCGCCAGCAGTGAAACAGTCCAAGAGACCCAGTACTTC
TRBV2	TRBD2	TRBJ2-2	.	CASGVQGPGTSGSRRNTGELFF	TGTGCCAGCGGAGTCCAGGGGCCCGGGACTAGCGGGAGTAGGCGGAACACCGGGGAGCTGTTTTTT
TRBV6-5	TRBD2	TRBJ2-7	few	CASRFKAGGRYEQYF	TGTGCCAGCAGATTCAAAGCGGGAGGGCGCTACGAGCAGTACTTC
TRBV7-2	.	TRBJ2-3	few	CAGQGSSTDTQYF	TGTGCCGGGCAAGGTTCTAGCACAGATACGCAGTATTTT